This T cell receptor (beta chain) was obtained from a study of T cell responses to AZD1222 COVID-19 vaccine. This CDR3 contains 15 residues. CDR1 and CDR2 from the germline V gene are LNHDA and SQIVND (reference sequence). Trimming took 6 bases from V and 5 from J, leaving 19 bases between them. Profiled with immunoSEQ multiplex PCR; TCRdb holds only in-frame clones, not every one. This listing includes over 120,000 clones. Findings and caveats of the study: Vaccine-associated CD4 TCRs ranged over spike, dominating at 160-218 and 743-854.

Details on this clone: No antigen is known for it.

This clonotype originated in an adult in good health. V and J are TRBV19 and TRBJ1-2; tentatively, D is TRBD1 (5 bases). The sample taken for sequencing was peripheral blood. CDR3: CASRRGGIGAYGYTF. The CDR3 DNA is TGTGCCAGTAGGCGTGGGGGGATAGGCGCTTATGGCTACACCTTC.